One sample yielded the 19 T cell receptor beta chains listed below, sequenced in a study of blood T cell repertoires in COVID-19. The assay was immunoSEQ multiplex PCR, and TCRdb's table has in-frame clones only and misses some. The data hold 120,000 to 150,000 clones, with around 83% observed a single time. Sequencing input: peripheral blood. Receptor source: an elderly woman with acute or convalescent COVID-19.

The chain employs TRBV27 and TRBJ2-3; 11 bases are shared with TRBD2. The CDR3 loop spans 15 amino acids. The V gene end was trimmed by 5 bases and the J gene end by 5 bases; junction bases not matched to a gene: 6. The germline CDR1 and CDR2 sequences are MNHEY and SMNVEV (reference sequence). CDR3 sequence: CASSQLAGAVDTQYF. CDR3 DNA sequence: TGTGCCAGCAGTCAACTAGCGGGGGCCGTAGATACGCAGTATTTT.

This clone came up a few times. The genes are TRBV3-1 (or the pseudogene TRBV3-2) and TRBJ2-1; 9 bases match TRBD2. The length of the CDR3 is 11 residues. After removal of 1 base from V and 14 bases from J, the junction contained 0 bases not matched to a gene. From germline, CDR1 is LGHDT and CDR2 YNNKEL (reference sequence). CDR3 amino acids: CASSQGLAEFF. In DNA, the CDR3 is TGTGCCAGCAGCCAAGGACTAGCGGAGTTCTTC.

The CDR3 DNA sequence: TGTGCCACCAGCAGAGAAGGGGTTAGTCAGCCCCAGCATTTT. This codes for CATSREGVSQPQHF. The J gene is TRBJ1-5, the V gene TRBV15; tentative D call: TRBD1 (5 bases). The CDR3 loop spans 14 amino acids. V was cut by 0 bases and J by 6 bases, with 9 bases left in between. Germline loops: CDR1 LNHNV, CDR2 YYDKDF (reference sequence).

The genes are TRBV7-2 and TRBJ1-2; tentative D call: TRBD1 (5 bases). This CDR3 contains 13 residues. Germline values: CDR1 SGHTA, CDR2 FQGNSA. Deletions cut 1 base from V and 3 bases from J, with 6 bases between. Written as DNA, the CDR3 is TGTGCCAGCAGCTTAGACAGGCACTATGGCTACACCTTC. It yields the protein CASSLDRHYGYTF.

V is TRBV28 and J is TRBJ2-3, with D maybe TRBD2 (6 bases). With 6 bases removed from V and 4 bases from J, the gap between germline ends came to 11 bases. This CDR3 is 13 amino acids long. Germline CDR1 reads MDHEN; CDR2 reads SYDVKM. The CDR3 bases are TGTGCCAGCAGGAGCGGGTCCCCAGATACGCAGTATTTT. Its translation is CASRSGSPDTQYF. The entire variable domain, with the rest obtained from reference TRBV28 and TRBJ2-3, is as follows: DVKVTQSSRYLVKRTGEKVFLECVQDMDHENMFWYRQDPGLGLRLIYFSYDVKMKEKGDIPEGYSVSREKKERFSLILESASTNQTSMYLCASRSGSPDTQYFGPGTRLTVL.

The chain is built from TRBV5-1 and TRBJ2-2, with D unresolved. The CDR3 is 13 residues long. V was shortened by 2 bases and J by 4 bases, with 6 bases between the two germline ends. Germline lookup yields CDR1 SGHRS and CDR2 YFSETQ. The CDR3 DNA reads TGCGCCAGCAGCTTTAGAAGCACCGGGGAGCTGTTTTTT. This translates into CASSFRSTGELFF.

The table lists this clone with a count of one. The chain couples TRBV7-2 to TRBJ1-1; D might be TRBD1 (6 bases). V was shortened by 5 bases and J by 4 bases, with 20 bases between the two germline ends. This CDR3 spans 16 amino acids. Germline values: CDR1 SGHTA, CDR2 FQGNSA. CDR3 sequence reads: CASSPIALQGGTEAFF. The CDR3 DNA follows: TGTGCCAGCAGCCCCATCGCATTACAGGGCGGCACTGAAGCTTTCTTT.

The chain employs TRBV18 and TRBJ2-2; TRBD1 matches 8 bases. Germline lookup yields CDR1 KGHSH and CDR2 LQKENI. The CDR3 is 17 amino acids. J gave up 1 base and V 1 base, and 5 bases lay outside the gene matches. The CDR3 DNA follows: TGTGCCAGCTCACCACGGGCAGGGGGCGTGAACACCGGGGAGCTGTTTTTT. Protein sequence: CASSPRAGGVNTGELFF.

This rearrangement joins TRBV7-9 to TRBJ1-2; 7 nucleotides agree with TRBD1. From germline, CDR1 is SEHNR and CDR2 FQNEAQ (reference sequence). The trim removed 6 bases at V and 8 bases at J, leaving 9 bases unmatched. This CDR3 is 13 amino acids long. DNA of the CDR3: TGTGCCAGCAGGGAAAGGGGGCCCTTCGGCTACACCTTC. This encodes CASRERGPFGYTF.

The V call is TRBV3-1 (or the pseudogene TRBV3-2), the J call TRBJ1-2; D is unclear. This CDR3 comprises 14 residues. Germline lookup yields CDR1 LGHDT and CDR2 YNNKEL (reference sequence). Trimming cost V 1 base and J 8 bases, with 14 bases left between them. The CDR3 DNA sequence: TGTGCCAGCAGCCAAGGGGTTAGACTTGGAGGCTACACCTTC. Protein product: CASSQGVRLGGYTF.

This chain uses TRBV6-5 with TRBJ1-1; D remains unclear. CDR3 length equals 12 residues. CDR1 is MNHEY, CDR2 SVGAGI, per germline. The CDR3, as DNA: TGTAGAAGCGGTGGACGGGACACTGAAGCTTTCTTT. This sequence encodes CRSGGRDTEAFF.

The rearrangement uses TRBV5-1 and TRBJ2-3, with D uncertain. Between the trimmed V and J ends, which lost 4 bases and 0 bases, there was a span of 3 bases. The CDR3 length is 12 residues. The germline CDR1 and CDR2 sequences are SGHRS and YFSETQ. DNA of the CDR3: TGCGCCAGCAGCCCTAGCACAGATACGCAGTATTTT. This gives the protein CASSPSTDTQYF.

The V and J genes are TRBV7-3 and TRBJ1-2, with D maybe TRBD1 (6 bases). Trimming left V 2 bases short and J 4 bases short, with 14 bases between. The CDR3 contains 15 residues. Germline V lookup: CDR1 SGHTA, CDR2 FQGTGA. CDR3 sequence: CASSLGSSGAYGYTF. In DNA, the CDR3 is TGTGCCAGCAGCTTAGGATCGTCAGGGGCCTATGGCTACACCTTC.

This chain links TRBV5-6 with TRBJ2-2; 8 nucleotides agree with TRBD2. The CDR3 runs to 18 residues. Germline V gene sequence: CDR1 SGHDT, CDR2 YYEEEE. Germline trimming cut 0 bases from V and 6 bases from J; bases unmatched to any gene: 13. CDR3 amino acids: CASSLVPHGGAGAGELFF. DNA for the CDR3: TGTGCCAGCAGCTTGGTACCCCACGGGGGGGCCGGGGCCGGGGAGCTGTTTTTT.

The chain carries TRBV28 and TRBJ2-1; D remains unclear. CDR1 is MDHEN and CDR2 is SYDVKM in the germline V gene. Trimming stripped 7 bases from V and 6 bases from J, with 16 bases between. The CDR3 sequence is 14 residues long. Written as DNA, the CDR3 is TGTGCCAGCACCCCCTTCGTGGCCCCCAATGAGCAGTTCTTC. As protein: CASTPFVAPNEQFF. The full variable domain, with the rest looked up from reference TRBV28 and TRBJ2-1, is DVKVTQSSRYLVKRTGEKVFLECVQDMDHENMFWYRQDPGLGLRLIYFSYDVKMKEKGDIPEGYSVSREKKERFSLILESASTNQTSMYLCASTPFVAPNEQFFGPGTRLTVL.

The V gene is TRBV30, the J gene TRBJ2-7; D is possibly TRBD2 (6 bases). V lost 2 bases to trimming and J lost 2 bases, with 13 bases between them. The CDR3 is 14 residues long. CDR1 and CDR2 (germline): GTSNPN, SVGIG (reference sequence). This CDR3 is CAWSSLAVPYEQYF. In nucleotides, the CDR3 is TGTGCCTGGAGTTCTTTAGCGGTTCCCTACGAGCAGTACTTC.

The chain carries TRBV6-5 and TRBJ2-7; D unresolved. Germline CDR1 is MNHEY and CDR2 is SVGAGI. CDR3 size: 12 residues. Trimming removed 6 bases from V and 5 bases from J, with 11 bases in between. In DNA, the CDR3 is TGTGCCAGCAGCCGAGGATCCCACGAGCAGTACTTC. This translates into CASSRGSHEQYF.

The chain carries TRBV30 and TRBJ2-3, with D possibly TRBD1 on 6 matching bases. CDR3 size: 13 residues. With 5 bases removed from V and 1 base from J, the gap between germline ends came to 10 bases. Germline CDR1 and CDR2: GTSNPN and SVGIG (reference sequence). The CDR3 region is CAWGAGGTDTQYF. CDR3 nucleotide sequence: TGTGCCTGGGGGGCAGGGGGCACAGATACGCAGTATTTT. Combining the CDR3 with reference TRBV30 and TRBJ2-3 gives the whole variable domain SQTIHQWPATLVQPVGSPLSLECTVEGTSNPNLYWYRQAAGRGLQLLFYSVGIGQISSEVPQNLSASRPQDRQFILSSKKLLLSDSGFYLCAWGAGGTDTQYFGPGTRLTVL.

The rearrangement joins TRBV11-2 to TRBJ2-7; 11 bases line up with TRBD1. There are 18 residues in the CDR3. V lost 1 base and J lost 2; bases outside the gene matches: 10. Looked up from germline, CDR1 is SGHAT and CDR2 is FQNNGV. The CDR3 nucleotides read TGTGCCAGCAGCTTAGTATTTCAGCCGGACAGGGGGCCCTACGAGCAGTACTTC. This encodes CASSLVFQPDRGPYEQYF.